The 29 T cell receptor beta chains reported below all come from one sample, sequenced in a study of cytomegalovirus exposure and HLA in healthy donors (dated by TCRdb to 2017 to 2019). The library was prepared using the immunoSEQ multiplex PCR assay. A mixture of 60 forward primers for TCR Vbeta segments and 13 reverse primers for TCR Jbeta segments was used in the multiplex PCR. Entries here come from immuneACCESS through TCRdb and include only in-frame sequences with V and J called. Some clones fail to appear in such tables; in the studies checked, an unresolved V gene covers under half of the shortfall, and the cause of the remainder is unknown. The table for this sample lists over 200,000 clones; about 80% of them were counted only once. More than 0.45% of the sample is in the top ten clones. The sample taken for sequencing was PBMCs. These receptor sequences come from a woman in her forties in good health and CMV-seronegative.

V usage is TRBV7-2 and J usage is TRBJ2-1, with TRBD2 matching over 12 bases. The V and J ends lost 5 bases and 7 bases, in that order; junction bases with no gene match: 6. The germline V gene has CDR1 SGHTA and CDR2 FQGNSA. The CDR3 contains 15 residues. Here the CDR3 DNA reads TGTGCCAGCAGCCCTCTAGCGGGGGGGCGAAATGAGCAGTTCTTC. Protein sequence: CASSPLAGGRNEQFF.

The chain's CDR3 is CASSQYRGMDEQYF. CDR3 nucleotide sequence: TGCGCCAGCAGCCAATACAGGGGGATGGACGAGCAGTACTTC. V usage is TRBV4-1 and J usage is TRBJ2-7, with 8 bases matching TRBD1. The CDR3 loop spans 14 amino acids. Germline CDR1 reads MGHRA; CDR2 reads YSYEKL. The junction had 5 bases not matched to a gene; V was cut back by 2 bases and J by 5 bases.

This sequence joins TRBV7-9 and TRBJ2-7; weak D call: TRBD1 (6 bases). V shed 5 bases and J shed 5 bases, with 19 bases lying between them. Germline V gives CDR1 SEHNR, CDR2 FQNEAQ (reference sequence). This CDR3 region has 15 residues. Written as DNA, the CDR3 is TGTGCCAGCAGCCCCCCCAGGGGTATTTTTGACGAGCAGTACTTC. Protein product: CASSPPRGIFDEQYF.

This rearrangement joins TRBV7-2 to TRBJ1-1, with D perhaps matching TRBD1 (5 bases). Trimming shortened V by 1 base and J by 4 bases, and 16 bases separated the two germline ends. Germline V gene lookup returns CDR1 SGHTA and CDR2 FQGNSA. The CDR3 totals 16 residues. The CDR3 loop reads CASSLEAPGLITEAFF. DNA of the CDR3: TGTGCCAGCAGCTTAGAAGCTCCGGGACTTATCACTGAAGCTTTCTTT.

This clone was counted a few times. The chain has TRBV5-1 and TRBJ1-1, with D perhaps matching TRBD1 (5 bases). Trimming left V 7 bases short and J 5 bases short, with 9 bases between. The CDR3 has 11 amino acids. Germline lookup yields CDR1 SGHRS and CDR2 YFSETQ. CDR3 residues: CASAGGTEAFF. The CDR3 DNA follows: TGCGCCAGCGCGGGGGGGACTGAAGCTTTCTTT.

The genes are TRBV19 and TRBJ1-1; D unclear. Deletions cut 5 bases from V and 4 bases from J, with 8 bases between. CDR1 and CDR2 from the germline V gene are LNHDA and SQIVND (reference sequence). The CDR3 sequence is 12 residues long. The DNA for the CDR3 is TGTGCCAGTAGTTCAACCAGCACTGAAGCTTTCTTT. The encoded protein is CASSSTSTEAFF. The full variable domain, its missing parts supplied by reference TRBV19 and TRBJ1-1, is DGGITQSPKYLFRKEGQNVTLSCEQNLNHDAMYWYRQDPGQGLRLIYYSQIVNDFQKGDIAEGYSVSREKKESFPLTVTSAQKNPTAFYLCASSSTSTEAFFGQGTRLTVV.

This clone came up a few times. The chain carries TRBV4-1 and TRBJ2-1; TRBD2 matches at 11 bases. This CDR3 comprises 15 residues. From germline, CDR1 is MGHRA and CDR2 YSYEKL. J was trimmed by 10 bases and V by 1 base; bases with no gene match: 6. In DNA, the CDR3 is TGCGCCAGCAGCCAAGTTCTAGCGGGGGGTGGGGAGCAGTTCTTC. Translation: CASSQVLAGGGEQFF.

This clone was recorded a few times. This chain connects TRBV7-2 to TRBJ2-7, with a weak D call TRBD2 (6 bases). Germline CDR1 SGHTA, CDR2 FQGNSA. V lost 5 bases and J 4 bases, leaving 12 bases between the germline ends. This CDR3 is built from 13 residues. The DNA of the CDR3 is TGTGCCAGCAGCCCGCGGGGCGCATACGAGCAGTACTTC. Amino acid sequence: CASSPRGAYEQYF.

This chain connects TRBV7-8 to TRBJ2-2; 10 bases fit TRBD2. This CDR3 has 17 residues. The V gene's germline CDR1 is SGHVS and CDR2 FQNEAQ. The V segment lost 1 base and the J segment 6 bases; nucleotides outside the gene matches: 8. The chain's CDR3 is CASSLVLAGVSSGELFF. CDR3 sequence (DNA): TGTGCCAGCAGCTTAGTTCTAGCGGGGGTCTCGTCCGGGGAGCTGTTTTTT.

This clone appeared a few times. The chain uses TRBV19 and TRBJ1-1; D is unresolved. CDR3 length: 13 amino acids. V lost 6 bases, J lost 5 bases, and 13 bases lay in between. Germline V gene sequence: CDR1 LNHDA, CDR2 SQIVND (reference sequence). CDR3 region: CASREPGGTEAFF. The CDR3 nucleotides read TGTGCCAGTAGGGAGCCAGGAGGGACTGAAGCTTTCTTT.

The J gene is TRBJ2-5, the V gene TRBV5-5; TRBD2 might be the D (6 bases). The CDR3 length is 14 residues. Trimming left V 7 bases short and J 1 base short, with 14 bases between. Per germline, CDR1 SGHKS and CDR2 YYEKEE (reference sequence). The CDR3: CASVSGLGQETQYF. CDR3 bases: TGTGCCAGCGTTAGCGGTTTGGGCCAAGAGACCCAGTACTTC.

The chain couples TRBV29-1 to TRBJ1-4; D is perhaps TRBD1 (5 bases). CDR3 size: 13 residues. V dropped 5 bases and J dropped 5 bases, with 12 bases sitting between them. CDR1 SQVTM and CDR2 ANQGSEA come from the germline V gene. CDR3 loop: CSVLGGNNEKLFF. In DNA form, the CDR3 reads TGCAGCGTTCTCGGGGGGAACAATGAAAAACTGTTTTTT.

The V call is TRBV5-3, the J call TRBJ1-5; D remains ambiguous. TRBV5-3 is an ORF for which the function is uncertain. The V end was cut by 10 bases, the J end by 7 bases, with 27 bases between. This CDR3 region has 16 residues. CDR3 in amino acids: CAERLVYGQDLQPQHF. Written as DNA, the CDR3 is TGTGCCGAGAGGTTAGTCTATGGGCAGGACTTACAGCCCCAGCATTTT.

The chain has TRBV9 and TRBJ2-3, with D hard to call. This CDR3 has 14 amino acids. CDR1 SGDLS and CDR2 YYNGEE come from the germline V gene. V was shortened by 3 bases and J by 4 bases, with 12 bases between the two germline ends. CDR3 residues: CASSGSEFPDTQYF. CDR3 nucleotide sequence: TGTGCCAGCAGCGGTTCCGAGTTCCCAGATACGCAGTATTTT. The whole variable domain, filled in from reference TRBV9 and TRBJ2-3, reads DSGVTQTPKHLITATGQRVTLRCSPRSGDLSVYWYQQSLDQGLQFLIQYYNGEERAKGNILERFSAQQFPDLHSELNLSSLELGDSALYFCASSGSEFPDTQYFGPGTRLTVL.

This chain uses TRBV9 with TRBJ2-1; 8 nucleotides line up with TRBD2. Germline V CDR1 and CDR2: SGDLS, YYNGEE. CDR3 size: 16 residues. V shed 1 base, J shed 2 bases, and the junction held 5 bases outside the gene matches. CDR3 in amino acids: CASSVISGAAYNEQFF. The CDR3 coding sequence is TGTGCCAGCAGCGTAATTAGCGGGGCAGCCTACAATGAGCAGTTCTTC.

The chain joins TRBV25-1 to TRBJ2-3; TRBD2 matches at 12 bases. Germline CDR1 is MGHDK and CDR2 is SYGVNS. V shed 2 bases and J 2 bases; nucleotides not matched to a gene: 5. The CDR3 runs 17 residues. In DNA, the CDR3 is TGTGCCAGCAGTGAAGTCGGGACTAGCGGGTTCACAGATACGCAGTATTTT. Residues: CASSEVGTSGFTDTQYF.

This clone was seen just once. The chain carries TRBV19 and TRBJ1-6; D unclear. CDR3 size: 13 residues. The germline V gene has CDR1 LNHDA and CDR2 SQIVND (reference sequence). With 0 bases removed from V and 10 bases from J, the gap between germline ends came to 7 bases. Here the CDR3 reads CASSIDLESPLHF. The CDR3 DNA sequence: TGTGCCAGTAGTATAGATCTGGAGTCACCCCTCCACTTT.

The chain uses TRBV19 and TRBJ1-6; 7 bases fit TRBD1. The length of the CDR3 is 17 residues. The trim removed 5 bases at V and 0 bases at J, leaving 7 bases unmatched. Germline values: CDR1 LNHDA, CDR2 SQIVND (reference sequence). The CDR3 sequence: CASSPRQGSSYNSPLHF. Here the CDR3 DNA reads TGTGCCAGTAGTCCCCGACAGGGAAGCTCCTATAATTCACCCCTCCACTTT.

The chain recombines TRBV7-8 with TRBJ2-2; a weak D match, TRBD1 (7 bases). V dropped 5 bases and J dropped 4 bases, with 14 bases sitting between them. CDR3 length: 15 amino acids. Germline V CDR1 and CDR2: SGHVS, FQNEAQ. CDR3 loop: CASSIRGAGTGELFF. In DNA, the CDR3 is TGTGCCAGCAGCATCAGGGGGGCCGGCACCGGGGAGCTGTTTTTT. Full variable domain (rest looked up from reference TRBV7-8 and TRBJ2-2): GAGVSQSPRYKVAKRGQDVALRCDPISGHVSLFWYQQALGQGPEFLTYFQNEAQLDKSGLPSDRFFAERPEGSVSTLKIQRTQQEDSAVYLCASSIRGAGTGELFFGEGSRLTVL.

This chain's CDR3 is CASSLEIGYTEAFF. The DNA of the CDR3 is TGTGCCAGCAGCTTAGAGATCGGGTACACTGAAGCTTTCTTT. This chain links TRBV7-8 with TRBJ1-1; D not resolved. Trimming removed 1 base at V and 3 bases at J, with 9 bases between. The length of the CDR3 is 14 residues. Germline values: CDR1 SGHVS, CDR2 FQNEAQ.

The CDR3 sequence: CASSESGRGGSYEQYF. CDR3 sequence (DNA): TGTGCCAGCAGTGAATCTGGGCGGGGGGGCTCCTACGAGCAGTACTTC. V is TRBV25-1 and J is TRBJ2-7; 9 nucleotides agree with TRBD2. The V segment lost 1 base and the J segment 0 bases; nucleotides outside the gene matches: 4. The CDR3 runs to 16 residues. Germline lookup yields CDR1 MGHDK and CDR2 SYGVNS.

DNA of the CDR3: TGCGCCAGCAGCCTGACAGGGCGGGAGGGAGCCCAGCATTTT. It specifies CASSLTGREGAQHF. V and J are TRBV5-1 and TRBJ1-5, with 7 bases fitting TRBD1. This CDR3 is built from 14 residues. Trimming removed 4 bases from V and 11 bases from J; junction bases left unmatched: 12. The germline CDR1 and CDR2 sequences are SGHRS and YFSETQ.

This chain links TRBV30 with TRBJ2-2; the match to TRBD2 covers 7 bases. V trimming: 3 bases; J trimming: 6 bases; junction bases outside the gene matches: 7. The CDR3 spans 14 residues. Germline CDR1 and CDR2: GTSNPN and SVGIG (reference sequence). DNA for the CDR3: TGTGCCTGGAGAGCGACTAGCAAGCCCGGGGAGCTGTTTTTT. Protein: CAWRATSKPGELFF.

The CDR3 DNA is TGTGCCAGCAGTCAAGGAACCGGGGGTCGGTACAATGAGCAGTTCTTC. Translating it yields CASSQGTGGRYNEQFF. The chain couples TRBV7-8 to TRBJ2-1; tentative D call: TRBD2 (6 bases). Trimming pared 6 bases from V and 4 bases from J, leaving 19 bases between. Per the germline V gene, CDR1 is SGHVS and CDR2 is FQNEAQ. The CDR3 length is 16 residues. Combining the CDR3 with reference TRBV7-8 and TRBJ2-1 gives the whole variable domain GAGVSQSPRYKVAKRGQDVALRCDPISGHVSLFWYQQALGQGPEFLTYFQNEAQLDKSGLPSDRFFAERPEGSVSTLKIQRTQQEDSAVYLCASSQGTGGRYNEQFFGPGTRLTVL.

The chain recombines TRBV5-1 with TRBJ1-1; 7 nucleotides agree with TRBD1. This CDR3 is built from 14 residues. Trimming removed 1 base from V and 2 bases from J; junction bases left unmatched: 2. Germline assignment: CDR1 SGHRS and CDR2 YFSETQ. This chain's CDR3 is CASSLRTGNTEAFF. The DNA of the CDR3 is TGCGCCAGCAGCTTGAGGACAGGAAACACTGAAGCTTTCTTT.

The V gene is TRBV29-1, the J gene TRBJ2-5; 10 positions match TRBD2. CDR3 length: 16 amino acids. The V gene's germline CDR1 is SQVTM and CDR2 ANQGSEA. Unmatched junction bases numbered 8, after V lost 3 bases and J lost 1 base. This chain's CDR3 is CSVDPVAGGLQETQYF. As DNA, the CDR3 is TGCAGCGTTGACCCCGTAGCGGGGGGCCTCCAAGAGACCCAGTACTTC.

V usage is TRBV9 and J usage is TRBJ1-6; D not resolved. V was trimmed by 1 base and J by 5 bases, leaving 7 bases between them. Germline V CDR1 and CDR2: SGDLS, YYNGEE. This CDR3 region has 14 residues. Here the CDR3 reads CASSVSQNNSPLHF. The CDR3 DNA sequence: TGTGCCAGCAGCGTATCCCAGAATAATTCACCCCTCCACTTT.

Comment on this clone: The sample carries other DNA sequences with the same CDR3. This chain connects TRBV9 to TRBJ1-2, with D maybe TRBD1 (5 bases). The CDR3 has 13 residues. The V and J ends lost 3 bases and 2 bases respectively, with 8 bases between them. Per the germline V gene, CDR1 is SGDLS and CDR2 is YYNGEE. The CDR3 sequence is CASSADRNYGYTF. CDR3 coding DNA: TGTGCCAGCAGCGCCGACAGAAACTATGGCTACACCTTC.

The gene calls are TRBV25-1 and TRBJ1-4; TRBD1 aligns across 7 bases. This CDR3 spans 13 amino acids. V lost 6 bases to trimming and J lost 8 bases; unmatched junction nucleotides: 6. CDR1 is MGHDK and CDR2 is SYGVNS in the germline V gene. CDR3 bases: TGTGCCAGCAGCCAGGGGGTGTGGGAAAAACTGTTTTTT. This codes for CASSQGVWEKLFF.